This T cell receptor delta chain was retrieved from a study of gamma delta lymphoproliferative disorders and STAT genes. Study details: Each gamma-chain library started from at least 50 ng of genomic DNA, using the LymphoTrack Dx TCRG Assay. Findings and caveats of the study: In whole-repertoire clustering, gamma separated patients from controls, unlike delta.

The CDR3 covers 12 residues. Germline lookup yields CDR1 TSESDYY and CDR2 QEAYKQQN. This clone is categorized as large. Its target is unknown. One end of the junction is discordant with germline, which a read error may explain. Genomic DNA from isolated PBMCs served as the sequencing template. TCRdb re-processed the multiplex PCR reads using CATT. The sample lists approximately 99 delta-chain clones, under 15% seen once, with 90% to 95% in the top ten. The chain links TRAV38-2/DV8 to TRDJ2; D call uncertain. The sample comprised blood. The receptor was isolated from a human donor in good health. The CDR3 DNA is TGTGCTTTCATGAAAGGAAACACACCTCTTATCTTT. Translated, it gives CAFMKGNTPLIF.